This T cell receptor (beta chain) was identified during a study of CD8+CD57+ T cells in acquired aplastic anemia. Study background: Sorted CD4+ and CD8+ cells gave a mean 3.2 ug DNA, range about 0.19 to 27.4 ug. Findings and caveats of the study: No significant difference in CD8+ Simpson's diversity was found between patients and controls. In common between the patients and the controls were twenty-nine CD8+ CDR3 sequences.

CDR1 SEHNR and CDR2 FQNEAQ come from the germline V gene (reference sequence). This CDR3 contains 15 residues. V shed 5 bases, J shed 2 bases, and the junction held 3 bases outside the gene matches. The study profiled TCR beta VDJ and CDR3 using genomic DNA as template. TCRdb fed the reads into MiXCR, producing one record per CDR3 protein. The sample records 150,000 to 200,000 distinct CDR3 sequences, 64% being singletons. A remark on this clonotype: What it recognizes is unknown.

The sequence derives from a human donor with severe aplastic anemia or a healthy control (not recorded which). The V call is TRBV7-9, the J call TRBJ2-7; the match to TRBD2 covers 13 bases. The specimen sequenced was sorted CD4+, CD8+, or CD8+CD57+ T cells (not recorded which) from PBMCs. The CDR3 spells CASSVGLAGAYEQYF. The CDR3 DNA follows: TGTGCCAGCAGCGTCGGACTAGCGGGGGCCTACGAGCAGTACTTC.